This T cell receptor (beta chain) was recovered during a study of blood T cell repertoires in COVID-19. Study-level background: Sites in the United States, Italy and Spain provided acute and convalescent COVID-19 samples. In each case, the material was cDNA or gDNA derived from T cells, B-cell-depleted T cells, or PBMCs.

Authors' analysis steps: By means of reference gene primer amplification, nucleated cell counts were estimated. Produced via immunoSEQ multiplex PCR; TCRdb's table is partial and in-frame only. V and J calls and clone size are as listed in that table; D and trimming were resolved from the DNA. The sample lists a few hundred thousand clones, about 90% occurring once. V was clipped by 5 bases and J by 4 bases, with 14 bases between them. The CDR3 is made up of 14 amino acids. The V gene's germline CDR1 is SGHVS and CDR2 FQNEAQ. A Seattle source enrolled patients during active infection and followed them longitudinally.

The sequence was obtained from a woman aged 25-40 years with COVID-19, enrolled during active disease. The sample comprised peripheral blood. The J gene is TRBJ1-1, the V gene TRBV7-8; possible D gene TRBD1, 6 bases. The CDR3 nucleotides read TGTGCCAGCAGCAACAGGGTAAAGGTCACTGAAGCTTTCTTT. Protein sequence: CASSNRVKVTEAFF.